These 25 T cell receptor beta chains came from one sample sequenced in a study of sequential checkpoint blockade in melanoma. Clones were sequenced by immunoSEQ multiplex PCR, and TCRdb holds only the in-frame ones, with some missing. The profile shows some 11,000 clones, about two thirds of them singletons. This sample's treatment: randomized to nivolumab then ipilimumab (arm A) or the reverse (arm B). The specimen was CD8+ T cells sorted from blood (inferred from file names), collected from a patient given nivolumab and ipilimumab in sequence. Receptor source: a human donor with melanoma.

The CDR3 bases are TGTGCCAGCAGCCAACCGGTTCCCGCAACTAATGAAAAACTGTTTTTT. Translation gives CASSQPVPATNEKLFF. The gene calls are TRBV4-2 and TRBJ1-4; D is unresolved. The germline V and J ends were trimmed by 2 bases and 0 bases, with 10 bases remaining between them. Looked up from germline, CDR1 is LGHNA and CDR2 is YNFKEQ. The CDR3 has 16 amino acids.

The chain has TRBV4-1 and TRBJ2-7; the match to TRBD2 covers 9 bases. With 4 bases clipped from V and 6 bases from J, the junction kept 13 bases outside the gene matches. Germline V gene data show CDR1 as MGHRA and CDR2 as YSYEKL. This CDR3 spans 16 amino acids. The CDR3 DNA is TGCGCCAGCAGCCCCCTGGTAGCGGGAGCCATTACCGAGCAGTACTTC. Its translation is CASSPLVAGAITEQYF.

The chain links TRBV9 to TRBJ2-3; 8 bases agree with TRBD2. V gave up 3 bases and J gave up 6 bases; unmatched junction bases: 6. The CDR3 runs to 14 residues. Germline V gene data show CDR1 as SGDLS and CDR2 as YYNGEE. As DNA, the CDR3 is TGTGCCAGCAGCGGTAGCGGGAACTTGGATACGCAGTATTTT. Translating it yields CASSGSGNLDTQYF.

The J gene is TRBJ2-7, the V gene TRBV2; TRBD2 aligns across 8 bases. J lost 4 bases, V lost 6 bases, and 2 bases had no gene match. The CDR3 totals 12 residues. Per germline, CDR1 SNHLY and CDR2 FYNNEI. This CDR3 is CASRGLVYEQYF. In nucleotides, the CDR3 is TGTGCCAGCAGGGGACTAGTTTACGAGCAGTACTTC.

This clone has a single count. The chain employs TRBV7-8 and TRBJ2-1; 10 positions agree with TRBD1. CDR3 length equals 15 residues. CDR1 and CDR2 from the germline V gene are SGHVS and FQNEAQ. V was clipped by 1 base and J by 9 bases; unmatched bases: 6. The CDR3 sequence is CASSLGQGARLEQFF. In nucleotides, the CDR3 is TGTGCCAGCAGCTTAGGACAGGGGGCTAGGCTTGAGCAGTTCTTC.

V usage is TRBV7-9 and J usage is TRBJ1-2; no definite D call. V was shortened by 2 bases and J by 8 bases, with 12 bases between the two germline ends. The germline CDR1 and CDR2 sequences are SEHNR and FQNEAQ (reference sequence). CDR3 size: 13 residues. The CDR3 protein is CASSLNNLEGYTF. CDR3 nucleotides: TGTGCCAGCAGCTTAAATAACCTGGAGGGCTACACCTTC.

This chain connects TRBV2 to TRBJ1-4; D ambiguous. The CDR3 consists of 14 residues. The germline CDR1 and CDR2 sequences are SNHLY and FYNNEI. Trimming removed 6 bases from V and 8 bases from J, with 16 bases in between. The CDR3 nucleotides are TGTGCCAGCAGCGCAACCAGTACAGCCGAAAAACTGTTTTTT. This codes for CASSATSTAEKLFF.

This chain connects TRBV5-4 to TRBJ1-2, with D tentatively TRBD1 (6 bases). The CDR3 has 14 amino acids. With 0 bases removed from V and 6 bases from J, the gap between germline ends came to 12 bases. Per germline, CDR1 SGHNT and CDR2 YYREEE (reference sequence). CDR3 in amino acids: CASSLVTGSNGYTF. Written as DNA, the CDR3 is TGTGCCAGCAGCTTGGTTACAGGGTCAAATGGCTACACCTTC.

This chain's CDR3 is CASSPQVPRNEQFF. The DNA for the CDR3 is TGTGCCAGCAGCCCCCAGGTCCCGCGTAATGAGCAGTTCTTC. The chain joins TRBV7-9 to TRBJ2-1; no firm D call. CDR1 is SEHNR and CDR2 is FQNEAQ in the germline V gene (reference sequence). V was trimmed by 5 bases and J by 7 bases, leaving 15 bases between them. This CDR3 is built from 14 residues.

The chain uses TRBV4-1 and TRBJ2-7; TRBD1 might be the D (5 bases). CDR1 is MGHRA and CDR2 is YSYEKL in the germline V gene. The CDR3 spans 17 residues. V gave up 1 base and J gave up 4 bases, with 20 bases separating them. The CDR3 here is CASSQGPRILRVYEQYF. CDR3 sequence (DNA): TGCGCCAGCAGCCAAGGCCCTCGGATCCTCAGGGTATACGAGCAGTACTTC.

CDR3 sequence (DNA): TGTGCCAGCAGTTACTCTTCGGGACTAGTTGAGCAGTACTTC. It is translated as CASSYSSGLVEQYF. The chain is built from TRBV6-5 and TRBJ2-7; TRBD2 matches at 8 bases. Per germline, CDR1 MNHEY and CDR2 SVGAGI. The J segment lost 7 bases and the V segment lost 0 bases, leaving 5 bases of the junction unmatched. The CDR3 covers 14 residues.

The chain carries TRBV6-5 and TRBJ2-5; 8 nucleotides match TRBD2. V was pared by 0 bases and J by 11 bases, with 11 bases of the junction left unmatched. CDR1 MNHEY and CDR2 SVGAGI come from the germline V gene. The CDR3 extends over 15 amino acids. CDR3 nucleotides: TGTGCCAGCAGTTACTCCCTAGCGGGCGTTTCTGAGCAGTACTTC. This encodes CASSYSLAGVSEQYF.

This sequence joins TRBV15 and TRBJ2-5; perhaps TRBD1 as D (5 bases). The germline V gene has CDR1 LNHNV and CDR2 YYDKDF (reference sequence). The germline V and J ends were trimmed by 2 bases and 7 bases, with 8 bases remaining between them. The CDR3 consists of 12 residues. The CDR3 coding sequence is TGTGCCACCAGCAGACCAGGGTGGACCCAGTACTTC. Encoded protein: CATSRPGWTQYF.

The CDR3 loop reads CASSFLSYEQYF. The CDR3, as DNA: TGTGCCAGCAGCTTTCTCTCCTACGAGCAGTACTTC. The V call is TRBV7-9, the J call TRBJ2-7; no reliable D call. Trimming stripped 3 bases from V and 0 bases from J, with 3 bases between. This CDR3 comprises 12 residues. CDR1 is SEHNR and CDR2 is FQNEAQ in the germline V gene (reference sequence).

The rearrangement joins TRBV5-6 to TRBJ2-7, with 12 positions matching TRBD2. CDR1 and CDR2 (germline): SGHDT, YYEEEE. V was pared by 4 bases and J by 2 bases, with 4 bases of the junction left unmatched. The CDR3 totals 15 residues. The CDR3 is CASSPGLAGPYEQYF. The CDR3 region has the DNA TGTGCCAGCAGCCCGGGACTAGCGGGTCCCTACGAGCAGTACTTC.

This rearrangement joins TRBV6-5 to TRBJ2-7; no clear D gene. Deletions cut 0 bases from V and 1 base from J, with 10 bases between. This CDR3 has 15 amino acids. Germline CDR1 MNHEY, CDR2 SVGAGI. This CDR3 reads CASSYSVWASYEQYF. CDR3 in DNA: TGTGCCAGCAGTTACTCGGTCTGGGCATCCTACGAGCAGTACTTC.

The J gene is TRBJ2-5, the V gene TRBV4-2; D unresolved. Germline CDR1 and CDR2: LGHNA and YNFKEQ. The V and J ends lost 6 bases and 2 bases respectively, with 4 bases between them. This CDR3 has 11 residues. CDR3 nucleotide sequence: TGTGCCAGCAGGGCACAAGAGACCCAGTACTTC. Its protein product is CASRAQETQYF.

The V gene is TRBV4-3, the J gene TRBJ1-1, with 8 bases fitting TRBD1. The J segment lost 8 bases and the V segment lost 6 bases, leaving 8 bases of the junction unmatched. The CDR3 has 13 amino acids. Germline V CDR1 and CDR2: LGHNA, YSLEER. The CDR3 reads CASSFQGAREAFF. CDR3 sequence (DNA): TGCGCCAGCAGTTTTCAGGGGGCTAGGGAAGCTTTCTTT.

This clone was counted between two and nine times. The V and J genes are TRBV5-1 and TRBJ1-1, with D perhaps TRBD1 (6 bases). Germline V lookup: CDR1 SGHRS, CDR2 YFSETQ. V lost 4 bases and J 4 bases, leaving 11 bases between the germline ends. The CDR3 extends over 13 amino acids. The CDR3 DNA reads as TGCGCCAGCAGCCCCCCGGACAGCACTGAAGCTTTCTTT. Translated: CASSPPDSTEAFF.

The V call is TRBV13, the J call TRBJ1-2, with a weak D call TRBD1 (5 bases). This CDR3 contains 13 residues. Per the germline V gene, CDR1 is PRHDT and CDR2 is FYEKMQ (reference sequence). Deletions cut 1 base from V and 3 bases from J, with 6 bases between. The CDR3 DNA is TGTGCCAGCAGCTTAGTAGGGGACTATGGCTACACCTTC. This sequence encodes CASSLVGDYGYTF.

The chain uses TRBV5-1 and TRBJ1-6; TRBD1 aligns across 8 bases. The CDR3 runs 17 residues. The germline V gene has CDR1 SGHRS and CDR2 YFSETQ. Trimming at V came to 0 bases and at J to 5 bases, leaving 7 bases not matched to a gene. CDR3 nucleotide sequence: TGCGCCAGCAGCTTGGCAGTCAGGGGGCCGAATAATTCACCCCTCCACTTT. This gives the protein CASSLAVRGPNNSPLHF.

The chain recombines TRBV11-2 with TRBJ2-7; 9 positions match TRBD2. Germline CDR1 reads SGHAT; CDR2 reads FQNNGV. The length of the CDR3 is 15 residues. J was trimmed by 2 bases and V by 3 bases; bases with no gene match: 5. The CDR3 DNA reads TGTGCCAGCAGCTTCTCTAGCGGGGCAACCTACGAGCAGTACTTC. Amino acids: CASSFSSGATYEQYF.

This clone is medium-sized by share. The J gene is TRBJ1-3, the V gene TRBV19; D unresolved. V gave up 7 bases and J gave up 7 bases, with 11 bases separating them. This CDR3 contains 12 residues. The germline CDR1 and CDR2 sequences are LNHDA and SQIVND (reference sequence). The CDR3 sequence: CASKRSKNTIYF. The CDR3 DNA is TGTGCCAGTAAGCGATCAAAGAACACCATATATTTT.

The chain employs TRBV6-5 and TRBJ2-7; TRBD1 aligns across 7 bases. The CDR3 spans 16 residues. With 0 bases clipped from V and 4 bases from J, the junction kept 9 bases outside the gene matches. Germline V gene data show CDR1 as MNHEY and CDR2 as SVGAGI. Here the CDR3 reads CASSYSGTTGMYEQYF. DNA for the CDR3: TGTGCCAGCAGTTACTCCGGCACGACAGGGATGTACGAGCAGTACTTC.

With respect to this clone: This same CDR3 is encoded by further DNA sequences in the sample. The rearrangement uses TRBV2 and TRBJ2-7; TRBD1 matches at 8 bases. Germline CDR1 is SNHLY and CDR2 is FYNNEI. J was trimmed by 2 bases and V by 6 bases; bases with no gene match: 6. The CDR3 has 14 residues. The CDR3 nucleotides are TGTGCCAGCAGCAAGCCGGGACAGGCCTACGAGCAGTACTTC. It specifies CASSKPGQAYEQYF.